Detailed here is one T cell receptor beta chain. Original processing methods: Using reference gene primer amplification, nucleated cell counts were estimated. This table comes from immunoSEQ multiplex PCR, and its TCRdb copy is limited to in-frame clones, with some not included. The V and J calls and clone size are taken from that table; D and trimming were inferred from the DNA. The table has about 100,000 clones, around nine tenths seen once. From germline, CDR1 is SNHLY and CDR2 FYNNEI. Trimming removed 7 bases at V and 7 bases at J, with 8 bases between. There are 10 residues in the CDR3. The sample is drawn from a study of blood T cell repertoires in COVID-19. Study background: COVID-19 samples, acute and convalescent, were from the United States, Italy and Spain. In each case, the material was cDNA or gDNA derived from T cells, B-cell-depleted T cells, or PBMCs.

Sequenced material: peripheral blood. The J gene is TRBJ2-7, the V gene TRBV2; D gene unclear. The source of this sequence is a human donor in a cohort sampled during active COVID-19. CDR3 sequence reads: CASTELEQYF. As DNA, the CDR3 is TGTGCCAGCACCGAGTTGGAGCAGTACTTC.